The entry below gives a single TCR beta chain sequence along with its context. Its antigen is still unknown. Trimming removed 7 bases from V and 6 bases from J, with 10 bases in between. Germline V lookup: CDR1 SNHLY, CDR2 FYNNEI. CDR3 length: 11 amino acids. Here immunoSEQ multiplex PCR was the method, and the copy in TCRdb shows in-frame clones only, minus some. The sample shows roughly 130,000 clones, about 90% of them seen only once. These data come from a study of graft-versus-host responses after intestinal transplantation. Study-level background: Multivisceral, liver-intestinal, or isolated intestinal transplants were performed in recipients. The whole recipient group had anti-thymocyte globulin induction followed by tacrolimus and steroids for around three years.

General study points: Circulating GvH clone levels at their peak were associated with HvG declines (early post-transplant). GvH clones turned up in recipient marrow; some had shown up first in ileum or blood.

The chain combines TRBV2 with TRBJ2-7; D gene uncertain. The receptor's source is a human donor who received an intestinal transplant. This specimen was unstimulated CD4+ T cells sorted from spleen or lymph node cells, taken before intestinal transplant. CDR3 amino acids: CASNPSSEQYF. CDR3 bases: TGTGCCAGCAACCCCTCGAGCGAGCAGTACTTC.